Below are 24 T cell receptor beta chains sequenced from a single sample in a study of human T cells and chemical hapten exposure. A single record per CDR3 protein comes from TCRdb applying MiXCR to the RACE reads. The sample yields 150,000 to 200,000 distinct CDR3 sequences, 25% to 35% seen once. As for time point: pre-sensitization, week 0. Regarding treatment: therapeutic diphenylcyclopropenone sensitization with weekly scalp DPC. The sequencing here drew on whole blood, taken in connection with sensitization to the hapten diphenylcyclopropenone (DPC). The receptors here all came from a woman in her twenties or thirties with alopecia areata. Some clones in this sample may be carry-over from other donors' samples.

Turning to this clonotype: A read error may produce the germline difference seen at one junction end. The rearrangement links TRBV2 to TRBJ1-3; D ambiguous. Germline assignment: CDR1 SNHLY and CDR2 FYNNEI. The CDR3 length is 13 residues. As DNA, the CDR3 is TGTGTCAGCAGTTCTGGGAACGGAAACACCATATATTTT. This codes for CVSSSGNGNTIYF.

The CDR3 DNA reads TGTGCCAGCAGCTTAAATCTTAATCAGCCCCAGCATTTT. Translation: CASSLNLNQPQHF. The rearrangement links TRBV7-3 to TRBJ1-5; D unclear. CDR1 and CDR2 (germline): SGHTA, FQGTGA. V was cut by 1 base and J by 4 bases, with 5 bases left in between. The CDR3 has 13 residues.

The CDR3 sequence: CASSYYSSYGYTF. CDR3 DNA: TGTGCCAGCAGTTACTACAGTTCCTATGGCTACACCTTC. This chain joins TRBV6-5 and TRBJ1-2; D ambiguous. Trimming took off 1 base at V and 4 bases at J, with 7 bases between the two ends. This CDR3 spans 13 amino acids. Looked up from germline, CDR1 is MNHEY and CDR2 is SVGAGI.

The chain links TRBV4-2 to TRBJ1-6; TRBD1 matches at 11 bases. The germline CDR1 and CDR2 sequences are LGHNA and YNFKEQ. The CDR3 is 17 residues long. After removal of 1 base from V and 5 bases from J, the junction contained 4 bases not matched to a gene. The CDR3 loop is CASSQAGTGGNNSPLHF. In DNA, the CDR3 is TGTGCCAGCAGCCAAGCCGGGACAGGGGGAAATAATTCACCCCTCCACTTT.

This clonotype came up a few times. The rearrangement uses TRBV9 and TRBJ2-1; TRBD1 matches at 8 bases. Per germline, CDR1 SGDLS and CDR2 YYNGEE. CDR3 length equals 13 residues. V dropped 4 bases and J dropped 13; count of bases not matched to a gene: 10. In nucleotides, the CDR3 is TGTGCCAGCAGCACGGGCGGGACAGGAACTCAGTTCTTC. Translated, it gives CASSTGGTGTQFF. The full variable domain, rest sourced from reference TRBV9 and TRBJ2-1, is DSGVTQTPKHLITATGQRVTLRCSPRSGDLSVYWYQQSLDQGLQFLIQYYNGEERAKGNILERFSAQQFPDLHSELNLSSLELGDSALYFCASSTGGTGTQFFGPGTRLTVL.

This clonotype was seen only a few times. This chain joins TRBV5-5 and TRBJ2-1; D is perhaps TRBD1 or TRBD2 (5 bases each). The CDR3 runs 13 residues. Trimming took 4 bases from V and 9 from J, leaving 14 bases between them. Looked up from germline, CDR1 is SGHKS and CDR2 is YYEKEE (reference sequence). DNA of the CDR3: TGTGCCAGCAGCCCAAGGGAGAGGGGTGAGCAGTTCTTC. Protein sequence: CASSPRERGEQFF.

This chain connects TRBV12-3 or TRBV12-4 to TRBJ1-6; 8 bases are a match to TRBD1. With 2 bases clipped from V and 10 bases from J, the junction kept 4 bases outside the gene matches. The CDR3 loop spans 14 amino acids. The CDR3 here is CASSLTGGHSPLHF. CDR3 DNA sequence: TGTGCCAGCAGTTTAACAGGGGGACACTCACCCCTCCACTTT.

The rearrangement links TRBV4-1 to TRBJ1-6; D unresolved. The germline CDR1 and CDR2 sequences are MGHRA and YSYEKL. The CDR3 is 16 residues long. V was pared by 0 bases and J by 9 bases, with 15 bases between. In nucleotides, the CDR3 is TGCGCCAGCAGCCAAGAGAGGGTTCTTGCCTTTTCACCCCTCCACTTT. Translated, it gives CASSQERVLAFSPLHF.

This clonotype was recorded a few times. The gene calls are TRBV7-2 and TRBJ2-5, with D uncertain. The germline V gene encodes CDR1 SGHTA and CDR2 FQGNSA. V was pared by 6 bases and J by 4 bases, with 15 bases between. This CDR3 comprises 14 residues. DNA for the CDR3: TGTGCCAGCAGATTAATAGGGATCACAGAGACCCAGTACTTC. Translating it yields CASRLIGITETQYF.

The chain joins TRBV29-1 to TRBJ1-2; 9 bases are shared with TRBD1. Trimming took 5 bases from V and 6 from J; bases not matched to a gene: 10. CDR3 length equals 14 residues. The germline gives CDR1 SQVTM, CDR2 ANQGSEA. The CDR3 loop reads CSVWGSGQGDGYTF. The DNA of the CDR3 is TGCAGCGTTTGGGGGTCGGGACAGGGAGATGGCTACACCTTC. Drawing the rest from reference TRBV29-1 and TRBJ1-2, the complete variable domain is SAVISQKPSRDICQRGTSLTIQCQVDSQVTMMFWYRQQPGQSLTLIATANQGSEATYESGFVIDKFPISRPNLTFSTLTVSNMSPEDSSIYLCSVWGSGQGDGYTFGSGTRLTVV.

This clonotype has more than one count but fewer than ten. The chain uses TRBV23-1 and TRBJ2-6, with D possibly being TRBD2 (7 bases). TRBV23-1 is recorded as an ORF, its role being uncertain. V lost 10 bases to trimming and J lost 4 bases, with 17 bases between them. The CDR3 is 15 residues long. CDR3 region: CATSWGGRGANVLTF. CDR3 DNA sequence: TGCGCCACCTCTTGGGGGGGGCGAGGGGCCAACGTCCTGACTTTC.

This clonotype showed up just a few times. This chain connects TRBV28 to TRBJ2-3; D remains unclear. This CDR3 has 14 amino acids. Germline values: CDR1 MDHEN, CDR2 SYDVKM. With 8 bases removed from V and 2 bases from J, the gap between germline ends came to 14 bases. DNA for the CDR3: TGTGCCAGCTCAGCTGAAGGGTTCACAGATACGCAGTATTTT. It is translated as CASSAEGFTDTQYF.

V is TRBV29-1 and J is TRBJ1-3; 7 bases fit TRBD1. Trimming cost V 6 bases and J 0 bases; bases outside gene matches: 5. CDR1 and CDR2 (germline): SQVTM, ANQGSEA. The CDR3 is 14 residues long. The CDR3 nucleotides are TGCAGCGTAAAACAGGGGAACTCTGGAAACACCATATATTTT. This encodes CSVKQGNSGNTIYF.

The sample holds a few counts of this clonotype. The chain links TRBV20-1 to TRBJ2-3; D could derive from TRBD1 or TRBD2 (7 bases each). Germline CDR1 is DFQATT and CDR2 is SNEGSKA (reference sequence). Between the trimmed V and J ends, which lost 6 bases and 0 bases, there was a span of 25 bases. This CDR3 spans 18 amino acids. The CDR3 DNA reads TGCAGTGCCCCAGGGGGTCTAGCGGAGGGGCGGAGCACAGATACGCAGTATTTT. It specifies CSAPGGLAEGRSTDTQYF.

This clonotype was observed a handful of times. This sequence joins TRBV12-3 or TRBV12-4 and TRBJ2-7; D is possibly TRBD2 (6 bases). V was clipped by 6 bases and J by 5 bases, with 14 bases between them. The CDR3 has 13 amino acids. CDR3 DNA sequence: TGTGCCAGCAGCCAGGAATGGGGGGACGAGCAGTACTTC. Protein sequence: CASSQEWGDEQYF.

This clonotype turned up a few times. The chain joins TRBV2 to TRBJ2-7, with D uncertain. Germline CDR1 and CDR2: SNHLY and FYNNEI. Trimming pared 2 bases from V and 5 bases from J, leaving 1 base between. The CDR3 consists of 10 residues. In DNA form, the CDR3 reads TGTGCCAGCAGTGAAAACGAGCAGTACTTC. It encodes CASSENEQYF. Combining the CDR3 with reference TRBV2 and TRBJ2-7 gives the whole variable domain EPEVTQTPSHQVTQMGQEVILRCVPISNHLYFYWYRQILGQKVEFLVSFYNNEISEKSEIFDDQFSVERPDGSNFTLKIRSTKLEDSAMYFCASSENEQYFGPGTRLTVT.

This sequence joins TRBV7-9 and TRBJ1-1; 8 nucleotides agree with TRBD1. V was pared by 3 bases and J by 6 bases, with 6 bases of the junction left unmatched. This CDR3 has 14 residues. Germline CDR1 is SEHNR and CDR2 is FQNEAQ (reference sequence). The CDR3 region is CASSFAGGDPEAFF. The CDR3 DNA follows: TGTGCCAGCAGCTTCGCAGGGGGCGACCCTGAAGCTTTCTTT.

The chain links TRBV29-1 to TRBJ1-2; D is uncertain. Germline V gene data show CDR1 as SQVTM and CDR2 as ANQGSEA. The CDR3 is made up of 11 amino acids. Deletions cut 1 base from V and 4 bases from J, with 4 bases between. CDR3 bases: TGCAGCGTTGAAGGGACCTATGGCTACACCTTC. Amino acid sequence: CSVEGTYGYTF.

The chain carries TRBV20-1 and TRBJ1-4, with a weak D call TRBD1 (5 bases). V gave up 5 bases and J gave up 11 bases, with 18 bases separating them. CDR3 length: 13 residues. CDR1 and CDR2 (germline): DFQATT, SNEGSKA (reference sequence). The CDR3 region has the DNA TGCAGTGCTTGGGGGACCAGGGAGTTGAAACTGTTTTTT. It yields the protein CSAWGTRELKLFF.

This rearrangement joins TRBV29-1 to TRBJ1-2; TRBD1 might be the D (6 bases). CDR1 and CDR2 from the germline V gene are SQVTM and ANQGSEA. This CDR3 is 11 amino acids long. V lost 6 bases to trimming and J lost 3 bases, with 8 bases between them. The CDR3 loop reads CSVRTDYGYTF. The DNA of the CDR3 is TGCAGCGTACGGACAGACTATGGCTACACCTTC.

This chain joins TRBV24-1 and TRBJ1-2, with a weak D call TRBD1 (5 bases). Trimming pared 4 bases from V and 8 bases from J, leaving 16 bases between. The length of the CDR3 is 14 residues. Germline CDR1 and CDR2: KGHDR and SFDVKD. The CDR3 nucleotides read TGTGCCACCAGTGACAGGGCGACTCCTCAAGGCTACACCTTC. Translation gives CATSDRATPQGYTF.

This clonotype has more than one count but fewer than ten. The V and J genes are TRBV11-2 and TRBJ1-6; 9 nucleotides line up with TRBD1. CDR3 length: 16 amino acids. The V gene's germline CDR1 is SGHAT and CDR2 FQNNGV. Germline trimming cut 5 bases from V and 7 bases from J; bases unmatched to any gene: 9. The CDR3 DNA reads as TGTGCCAGCAGCGAAAGGGGACAGGGCTGGAATTCACCCCTCCACTTT. It translates to CASSERGQGWNSPLHF.

The rearrangement uses TRBV6-5 and TRBJ2-7, with 8 positions matching TRBD1. Per germline, CDR1 MNHEY and CDR2 SVGAGI. V lost 4 bases, J lost 0 bases, and 11 bases stayed unmatched. The CDR3 is made up of 17 amino acids. As DNA, the CDR3 is TGTGCCAGCAGTTCCTGGACAGGGCACGGGCTCTCCTACGAGCAGTACTTC. Amino acids: CASSSWTGHGLSYEQYF.

CDR3 sequence: CSAIREVNTEAFF. CDR3 sequence (DNA): TGCAGTGCTATAAGGGAAGTGAACACTGAAGCTTTCTTT. The chain couples TRBV20-1 to TRBJ1-1, with unresolved D. The CDR3 length is 13 residues. CDR1 and CDR2 (germline): DFQATT, SNEGSKA (reference sequence). Trimming removed 4 bases at V and 0 bases at J, with 9 bases between.